This T cell receptor beta chain came from a study of T cell responses to AZD1222 COVID-19 vaccine. Study-wide findings and caveats: Just a handful of people given AZD1222 tested seropositive at baseline.

Trimming pared 1 base from V and 0 bases from J, leaving 8 bases between. Per germline, CDR1 SGHRS and CDR2 YFSETQ. The CDR3 is 15 residues long. Libraries were prepared by immunoSEQ multiplex PCR; TCRdb keeps only in-frame clonotypes and omits some of them. The table has 55,000 to 65,000 clones, about 91% seen once. As to this clone: What it binds is not known.

The analysis combined second doses at about 4 or about 12 weeks. The origin of this receptor is an adult who received the AZD1222 COVID-19 vaccine. Sample: peripheral blood, taken 28 days after the second AZD1222 dose. The chain links TRBV5-1 to TRBJ1-3; D not resolved. This CDR3 reads CASSLTASSGNTIYF. CDR3 sequence (DNA): TGCGCCAGCAGCTTGACAGCCAGCTCTGGAAACACCATATATTTT.